This T cell receptor (beta chain) was captured in a study of shared clonotypes between healthy human individuals. Study outcomes and limitations: For naive CD4 cells, approximately 5% of clonotypes were shared across a few donors.

Generated by immunoSEQ multiplex PCR, the TCRdb table keeps only in-frame clones and is missing some. The sample has about 1 million clones, about 75% seen once; the top ten hold roughly 1.4%. With regard to this clone: The antigen is not known.

Trimming cost V 2 bases and J 4 bases, with 7 bases left between them. CDR1 is SGHDT, CDR2 YYEEEE, per germline. This CDR3 has 13 amino acids. Sample: memory CD4+ T cells sorted from blood. As to subset: CD45RA-negative fraction. This sequence originates from a man younger than 35 in good health. The rearrangement joins TRBV5-6 to TRBJ2-1; D remains ambiguous. The CDR3 reads CASSFLTYNEQFF. In DNA form, the CDR3 reads TGTGCCAGCAGCTTTTTGACTTACAATGAGCAGTTCTTC.